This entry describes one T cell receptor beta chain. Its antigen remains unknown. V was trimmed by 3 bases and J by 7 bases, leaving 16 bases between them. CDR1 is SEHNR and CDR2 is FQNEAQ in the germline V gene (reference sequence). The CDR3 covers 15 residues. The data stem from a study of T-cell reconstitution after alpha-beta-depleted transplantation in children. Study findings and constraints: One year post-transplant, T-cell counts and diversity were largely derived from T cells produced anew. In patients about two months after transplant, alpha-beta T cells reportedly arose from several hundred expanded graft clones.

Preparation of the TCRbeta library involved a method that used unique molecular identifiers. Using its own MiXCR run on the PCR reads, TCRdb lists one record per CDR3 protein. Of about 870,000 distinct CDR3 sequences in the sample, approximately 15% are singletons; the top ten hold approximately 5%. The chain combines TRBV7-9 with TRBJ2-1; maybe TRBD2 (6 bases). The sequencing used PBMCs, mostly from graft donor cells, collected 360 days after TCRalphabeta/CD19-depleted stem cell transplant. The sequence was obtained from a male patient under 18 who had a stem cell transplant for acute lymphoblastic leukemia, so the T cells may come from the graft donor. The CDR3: CASSLGAGFDNEQFF. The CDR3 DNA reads TGTGCCAGCAGCTTGGGAGCGGGTTTTGATAATGAGCAGTTCTTC.